This T cell receptor (beta chain) was identified in a study of graft-versus-host responses after intestinal transplantation. From the graft tissue, intraepithelial and lamina propria lymphocytes were released through processing. V shed 5 bases and J 1 base; nucleotides not matched to a gene: 2. Germline V gene data show CDR1 as PRHDT and CDR2 as FYEKMQ (reference sequence). There are 14 residues in the CDR3. The protocol was immunoSEQ multiplex PCR, while the TCRdb copy is restricted to in-frame clones and leaves out a portion. The repertoire holds some 15,000 clones, with about 80% as singletons. In regard to this clone: What it binds is unknown.

Findings of the study overall: Levels of circulating GvH clones at their peak were associated with early post-transplant HvG declines.

The clonotype comes from a human patient who received an intestinal transplant, so some T cells may come from the graft donor. The material was ileum tissue, obtained roughly 100 days after intestinal transplant. The chain combines TRBV13 with TRBJ2-3; 8 positions match TRBD2. The CDR3 nucleotides read TGTGCCAGCAGCCGGCGGGGGGGCACAGATACGCAGTATTTT. Residues: CASSRRGGTDTQYF.